This is a list of T cell receptor beta chains from one sample in a study of shared clonotypes between healthy human individuals. Sequenced by immunoSEQ multiplex PCR; TCRdb stores in-frame clones only, minus some. The data contain over 2 million clones, around 92% of them singletons. The specimen sequenced was naive CD4+ T cells from PBMCs. The receptor set was obtained from a man aged 18 to 30 in good health. Some clones in this sample may be carry-over from other donors' samples. Both conserved end residues are part of each CDR3. D genes are given only for firm matches. Not every row has a clone size; where given, it reads once, few, many or a size class.

TRBJ1-5 | - | - | TRBV7-2 | CASSRNQDQPQHF | TGTGCCAGCAGCCGCAATCAAGATCAGCCCCAGCATTTT
TRBJ2-7 | - | TRBD1 | TRBV18 | CASSPGQAITYEQYF | TGTGCCAGCTCGCCGGGACAGGCCATAACCTACGAGCAGTACTTC
TRBJ2-7 | - | - | TRBV19 | CASSMRGPRGSYEQYF | TGTGCCAGTAGTATGCGCGGGCCCAGAGGCTCCTACGAGCAGTACTTC
TRBJ2-7 | - | - | TRBV19 | CASSTNGGRSYEQYF | TGTGCCAGTAGTACCAATGGGGGCCGTTCCTACGAGCAGTACTTC
TRBJ2-5 | - | - | TRBV5-1 | CASSLVSGTETQYF | TGCGCCAGCAGCTTAGTATCGGGGACGGAGACCCAGTACTTC
TRBJ2-1 | - | TRBD1 | TRBV9 | CASSVSGQSYNEQFF | TGTGCCAGCAGCGTTTCGGGACAGTCCTACAATGAGCAGTTCTTC
TRBJ1-1 | - | - | TRBV12-5 | CASGSERGGEAFF | TGTGCTAGTGGTTCCGAGAGGGGGGGTGAAGCTTTCTTT
TRBJ2-3 | - | - | TRBV4-3 | CASSRGGGHATDTQYF | TGCGCCAGCAGCCGAGGTGGGGGACACGCTACAGATACGCAGTATTTT
TRBJ2-3 | - | - | TRBV9 | CASSKGMATDTQYF | TGTGCCAGCAGCAAGGGGATGGCCACAGATACGCAGTATTTT
TRBJ2-6 | once | - | TRBV11-2 | CASVRTLGRANVLTF | TGTGCCAGCGTCCGGACCCTTGGTCGAGCCAACGTCCTGACTTTC
TRBJ2-2 | - | - | TRBV7-6 | CASSSQRANWELFF | TGTGCCAGCAGCTCACAGCGGGCCAACTGGGAGCTGTTTTTT
TRBJ2-7 | - | - | TRBV2 | CASRRDTYEQYF | TGTGCCAGCAGAAGGGATACCTACGAGCAGTACTTC
TRBJ1-6 | - | - | TRBV13 | CASSLGGQGNSPLHF | TGTGCCAGCAGCTTAGGAGGACAAGGAAATTCACCCCTCCACTTT
TRBJ2-2 | - | TRBD1 | TRBV2 | CASTGQGVPTGELFF | TGTGCCAGCACGGGACAGGGCGTTCCGACCGGGGAGCTGTTTTTT
TRBJ2-7 | - | - | TRBV28 | CASRRFAPQYEQYF | TGTGCCAGCAGAAGATTCGCGCCCCAGTACGAGCAGTACTTC
TRBJ2-5 | - | - | TRBV18 | CASSPPAGVWETQYF | TGTGCCAGCTCACCACCGGCAGGGGTGTGGGAGACCCAGTACTTC
TRBJ1-1 | few | - | TRBV25-1 | CASKDRSNTEAFF | TGTGCCAGCAAGGACAGATCGAACACTGAAGCTTTCTTT
TRBJ2-5 | - | - | TRBV18 | CASSPGFRVATAETQYF | TGTGCCAGCTCACCAGGATTTCGGGTCGCAACTGCGGAGACCCAGTACTTC
TRBJ1-1 | - | - | TRBV19 | CASSILGRTGSTEAFF | TGTGCCAGTAGTATTCTTGGGAGGACTGGGAGCACTGAAGCTTTCTTT
TRBJ1-2 | - | - | TRBV27 | CASARRASQNLYGYTF | TGTGCCAGCGCCCGGAGGGCCTCCCAAAATCTCTATGGCTACACCTTC
TRBJ2-1 | - | - | TRBV7-2 | CASSRRDQLRNEQFF | TGTGCCAGCAGCCGCCGGGACCAGTTGCGGAATGAGCAGTTCTTC
TRBJ2-7 | - | - | TRBV9 | CASSATASSDEQYF | TGTGCCAGCAGCGCGACTGCATCTTCGGACGAGCAGTACTTC
TRBJ2-1 | - | - | TRBV4-2 | CASSQGEGGPNQFF | TGTGCCAGCAGCCAAGGGGAAGGAGGGCCTAACCAGTTCTTC
TRBJ1-1 | - | - | TRBV27 | CASSGGLGMNTEAFF | TGTGCCAGCAGTGGAGGACTGGGAATGAACACTGAAGCTTTCTTT
TRBJ2-5 | - | - | TRBV7-6 | CASSPTGQETQYF | TGTGCCAGCAGCCCTACGGGCCAAGAGACCCAGTACTTC
TRBJ1-5 | - | - | TRBV19 | CASSWGWSNQPQHF | TGTGCCAGTAGTTGGGGATGGAGCAATCAGCCCCAGCATTTT
TRBJ2-7 | - | - | TRBV4-3 | CASSRNRDTYEQYF | TGCGCCAGCAGCCGAAACAGGGACACCTACGAGCAGTACTTC